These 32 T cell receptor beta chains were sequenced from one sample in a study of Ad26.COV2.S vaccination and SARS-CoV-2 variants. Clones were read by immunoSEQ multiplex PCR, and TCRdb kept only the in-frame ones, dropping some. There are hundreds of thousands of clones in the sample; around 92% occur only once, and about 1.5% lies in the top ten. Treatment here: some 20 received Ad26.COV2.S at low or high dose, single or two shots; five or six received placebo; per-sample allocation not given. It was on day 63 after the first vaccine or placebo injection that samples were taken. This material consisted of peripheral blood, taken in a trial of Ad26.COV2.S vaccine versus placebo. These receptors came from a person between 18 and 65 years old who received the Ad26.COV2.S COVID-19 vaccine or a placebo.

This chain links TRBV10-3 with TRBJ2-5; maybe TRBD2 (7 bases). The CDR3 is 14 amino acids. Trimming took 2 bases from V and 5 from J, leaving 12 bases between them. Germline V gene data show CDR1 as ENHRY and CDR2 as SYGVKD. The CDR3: CAISETGRGETQYF. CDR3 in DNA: TGTGCCATCAGTGAGACAGGGAGGGGGGAGACCCAGTACTTC.

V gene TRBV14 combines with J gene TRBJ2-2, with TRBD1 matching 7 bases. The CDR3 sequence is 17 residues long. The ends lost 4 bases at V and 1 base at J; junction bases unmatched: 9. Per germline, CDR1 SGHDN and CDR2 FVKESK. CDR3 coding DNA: TGTGCCAGCAGCCCAAGCCGGACAGGCGTGAACACCGGGGAGCTGTTTTTT. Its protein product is CASSPSRTGVNTGELFF.

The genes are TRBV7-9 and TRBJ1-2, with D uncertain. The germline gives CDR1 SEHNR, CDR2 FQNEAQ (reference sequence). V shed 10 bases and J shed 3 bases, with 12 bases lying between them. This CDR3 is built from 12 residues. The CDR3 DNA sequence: TGTGCCATCTCCCCCCAGGACTATGGCTACACCTTC. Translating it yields CAISPQDYGYTF.

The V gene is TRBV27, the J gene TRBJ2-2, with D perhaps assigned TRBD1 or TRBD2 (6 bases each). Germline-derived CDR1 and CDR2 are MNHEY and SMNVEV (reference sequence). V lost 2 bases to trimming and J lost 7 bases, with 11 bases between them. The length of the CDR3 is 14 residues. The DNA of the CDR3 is TGTGCCAGCAGTTTAAGGGGGGCGGGCGGGGAGCTGTTTTTT. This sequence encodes CASSLRGAGGELFF.

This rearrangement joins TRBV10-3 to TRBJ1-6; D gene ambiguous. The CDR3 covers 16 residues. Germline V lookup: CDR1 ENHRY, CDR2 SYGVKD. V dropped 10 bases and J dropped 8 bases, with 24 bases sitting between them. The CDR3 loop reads CATGIALPVGYSPLHF. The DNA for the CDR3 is TGTGCCACCGGGATTGCCCTGCCGGTGGGTTATTCACCCCTCCACTTT.

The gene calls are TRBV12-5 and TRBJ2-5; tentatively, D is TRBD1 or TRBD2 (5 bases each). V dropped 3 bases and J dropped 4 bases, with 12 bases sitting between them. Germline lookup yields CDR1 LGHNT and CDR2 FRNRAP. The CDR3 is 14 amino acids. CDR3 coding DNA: TGTGCTAGTGGTTTCCTGGGTGGGGGAGAGACCCAGTACTTC. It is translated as CASGFLGGGETQYF.

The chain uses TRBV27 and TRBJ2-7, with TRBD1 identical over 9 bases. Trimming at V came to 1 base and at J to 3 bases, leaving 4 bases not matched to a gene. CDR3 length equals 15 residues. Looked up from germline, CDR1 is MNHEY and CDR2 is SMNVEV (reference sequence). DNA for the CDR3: TGTGCCAGCAGTTTATGGGGACAGGGAGGCTACGAGCAGTACTTC. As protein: CASSLWGQGGYEQYF.

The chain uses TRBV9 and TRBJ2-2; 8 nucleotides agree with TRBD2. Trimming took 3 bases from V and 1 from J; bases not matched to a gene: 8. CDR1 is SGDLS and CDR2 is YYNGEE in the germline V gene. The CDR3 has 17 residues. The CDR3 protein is CASSETGGGQNTGELFF. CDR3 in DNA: TGTGCCAGCAGCGAAACCGGCGGGGGGCAGAACACCGGGGAGCTGTTTTTT.

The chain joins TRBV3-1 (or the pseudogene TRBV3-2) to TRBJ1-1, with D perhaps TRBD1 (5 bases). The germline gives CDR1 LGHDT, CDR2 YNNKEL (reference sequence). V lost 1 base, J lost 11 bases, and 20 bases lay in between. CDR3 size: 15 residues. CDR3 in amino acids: CASSQVLTGRATAFF. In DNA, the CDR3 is TGTGCCAGCAGCCAAGTTCTCACTGGCAGGGCGACGGCTTTCTTT.

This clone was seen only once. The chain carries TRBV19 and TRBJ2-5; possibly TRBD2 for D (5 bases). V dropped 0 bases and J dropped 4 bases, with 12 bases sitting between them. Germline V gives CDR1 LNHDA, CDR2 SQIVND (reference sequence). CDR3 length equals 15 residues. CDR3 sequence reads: CASSIEAEVGETQYF. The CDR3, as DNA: TGTGCCAGTAGTATAGAGGCGGAGGTGGGAGAGACCCAGTACTTC.

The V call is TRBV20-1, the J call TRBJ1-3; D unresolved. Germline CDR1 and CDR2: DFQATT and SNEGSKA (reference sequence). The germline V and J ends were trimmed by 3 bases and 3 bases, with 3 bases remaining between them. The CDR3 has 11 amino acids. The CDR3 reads CSASLGNTIYF. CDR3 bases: TGCAGTGCTAGCCTTGGAAACACCATATATTTT.

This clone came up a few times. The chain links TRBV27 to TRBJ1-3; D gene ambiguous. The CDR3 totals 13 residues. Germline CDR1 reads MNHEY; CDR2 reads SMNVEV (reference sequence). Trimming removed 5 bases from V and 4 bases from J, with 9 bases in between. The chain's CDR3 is CASSGGFGNTIYF. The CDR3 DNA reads TGTGCCAGCAGTGGTGGCTTCGGAAACACCATATATTTT.

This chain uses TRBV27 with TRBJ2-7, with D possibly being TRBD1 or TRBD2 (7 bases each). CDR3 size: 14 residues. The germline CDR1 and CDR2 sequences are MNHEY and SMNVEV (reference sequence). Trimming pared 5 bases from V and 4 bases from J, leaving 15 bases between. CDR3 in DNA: TGTGCCAGCAGTCCCTACAGGGGAGGGTACGAGCAGTACTTC. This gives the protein CASSPYRGGYEQYF.

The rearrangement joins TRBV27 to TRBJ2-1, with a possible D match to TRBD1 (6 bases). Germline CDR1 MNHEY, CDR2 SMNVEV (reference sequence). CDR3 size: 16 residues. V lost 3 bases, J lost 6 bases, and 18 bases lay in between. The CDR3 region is CASSFISVGRGNEQFF. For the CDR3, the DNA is TGTGCCAGCAGTTTTATCAGCGTGGGCAGGGGCAATGAGCAGTTCTTC.

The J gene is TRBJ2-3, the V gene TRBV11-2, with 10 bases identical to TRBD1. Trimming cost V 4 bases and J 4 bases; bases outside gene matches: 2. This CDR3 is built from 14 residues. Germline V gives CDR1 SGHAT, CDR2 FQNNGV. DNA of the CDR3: TGTGCCAGCAGCTCCGGACAGGGGGCAGATACGCAGTATTTT. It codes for CASSSGQGADTQYF.

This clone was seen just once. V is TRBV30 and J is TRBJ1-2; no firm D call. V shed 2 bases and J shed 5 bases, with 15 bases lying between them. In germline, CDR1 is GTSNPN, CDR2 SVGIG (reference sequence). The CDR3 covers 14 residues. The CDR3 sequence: CAWSTGRGPYGYTF. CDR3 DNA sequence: TGTGCCTGGAGTACGGGTCGTGGACCTTATGGCTACACCTTC.

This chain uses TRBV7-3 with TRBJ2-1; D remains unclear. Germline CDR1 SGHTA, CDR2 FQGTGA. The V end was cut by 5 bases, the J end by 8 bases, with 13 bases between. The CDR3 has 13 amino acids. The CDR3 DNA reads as TGTGCCAGCAGCCCTCGTTCTAGGGATGAGCAGTTCTTC. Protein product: CASSPRSRDEQFF.

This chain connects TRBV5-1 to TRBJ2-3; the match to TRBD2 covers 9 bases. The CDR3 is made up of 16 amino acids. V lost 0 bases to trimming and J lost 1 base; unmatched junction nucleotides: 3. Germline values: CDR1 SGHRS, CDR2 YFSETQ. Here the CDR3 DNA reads TGCGCCAGCAGCTTGGGACTAGCGGCCCGCACAGATACGCAGTATTTT. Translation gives CASSLGLAARTDTQYF.

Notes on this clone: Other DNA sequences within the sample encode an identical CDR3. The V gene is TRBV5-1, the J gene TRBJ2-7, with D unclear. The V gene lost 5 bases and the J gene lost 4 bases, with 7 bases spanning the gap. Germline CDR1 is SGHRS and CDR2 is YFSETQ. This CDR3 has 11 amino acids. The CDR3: CASSTAYEQYF. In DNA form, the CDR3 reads TGCGCCAGCAGTACAGCTTACGAGCAGTACTTC.

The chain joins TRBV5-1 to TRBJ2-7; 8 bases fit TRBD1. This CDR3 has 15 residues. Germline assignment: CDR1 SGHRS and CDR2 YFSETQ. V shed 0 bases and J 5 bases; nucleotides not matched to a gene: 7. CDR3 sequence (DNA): TGCGCCAGCAGCTTGGGGAGGGCAGGGGGCGACGAGCAGTACTTC. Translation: CASSLGRAGGDEQYF.

This CDR3 is CASSLEGHSSETQYF. CDR3 nucleotide sequence: TGCGCCAGCAGCTTGGAGGGACATTCATCCGAGACCCAGTACTTC. This chain joins TRBV5-1 and TRBJ2-5; tentatively, D is TRBD1 (6 bases). Trimming pared 0 bases from V and 5 bases from J, leaving 14 bases between. Germline V lookup: CDR1 SGHRS, CDR2 YFSETQ. The CDR3 has 15 amino acids.

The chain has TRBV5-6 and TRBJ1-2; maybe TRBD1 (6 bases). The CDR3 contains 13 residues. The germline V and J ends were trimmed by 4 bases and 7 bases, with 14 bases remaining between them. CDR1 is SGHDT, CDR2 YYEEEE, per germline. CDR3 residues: CASSAGTSSGYTF. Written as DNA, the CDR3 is TGTGCCAGCAGCGCCGGGACATCGAGTGGCTACACCTTC.

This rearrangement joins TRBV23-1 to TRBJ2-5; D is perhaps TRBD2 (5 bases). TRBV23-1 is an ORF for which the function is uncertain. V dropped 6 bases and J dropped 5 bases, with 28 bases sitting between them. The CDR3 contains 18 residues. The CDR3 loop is CASSPGLGRLPWRETQYF. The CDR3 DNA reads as TGCGCCAGCAGCCCGGGCCTGGGGAGACTACCGTGGAGGGAGACCCAGTACTTC.

The CDR3 DNA reads TGTGCCAGCAGCCATACCCTTAGCGGGAGGGCCTACGAGACCCAGTACTTC. Translating it yields CASSHTLSGRAYETQYF. The V call is TRBV3-1 (or the pseudogene TRBV3-2), the J call TRBJ2-5, with TRBD2 identical over 11 bases. Germline CDR1 is LGHDT and CDR2 is YNNKEL (reference sequence). V shed 3 bases, J shed 5 bases, and the junction held 11 bases outside the gene matches. The CDR3 extends over 17 amino acids.

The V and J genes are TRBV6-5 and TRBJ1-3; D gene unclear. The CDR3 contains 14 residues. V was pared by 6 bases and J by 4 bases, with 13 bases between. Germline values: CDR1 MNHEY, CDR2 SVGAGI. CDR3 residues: CASRASGGGNTIYF. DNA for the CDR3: TGTGCCAGCAGAGCCTCGGGCGGAGGAAACACCATATATTTT.

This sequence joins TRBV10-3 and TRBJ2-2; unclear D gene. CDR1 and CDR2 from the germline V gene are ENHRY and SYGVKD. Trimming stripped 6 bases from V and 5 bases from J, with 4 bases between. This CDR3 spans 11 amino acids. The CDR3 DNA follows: TGTGCCATCAGCCATACCGGGGAGCTGTTTTTT. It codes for CAISHTGELFF.

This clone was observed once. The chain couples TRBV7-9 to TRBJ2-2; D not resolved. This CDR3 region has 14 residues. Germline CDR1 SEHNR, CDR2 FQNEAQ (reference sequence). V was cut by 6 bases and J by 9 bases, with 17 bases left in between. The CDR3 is CASSSYYSHRELFF. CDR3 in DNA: TGTGCCAGCAGTTCCTACTACTCCCACCGGGAGCTGTTTTTT.

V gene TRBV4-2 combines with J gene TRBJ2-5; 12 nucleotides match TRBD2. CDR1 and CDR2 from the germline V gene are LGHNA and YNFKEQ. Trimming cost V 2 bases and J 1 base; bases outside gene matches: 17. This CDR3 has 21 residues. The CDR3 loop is CASSQPSQGGGTSGPQETQYF. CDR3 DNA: TGTGCCAGCAGCCAACCATCACAAGGTGGCGGGACTAGCGGGCCCCAAGAGACCCAGTACTTC.

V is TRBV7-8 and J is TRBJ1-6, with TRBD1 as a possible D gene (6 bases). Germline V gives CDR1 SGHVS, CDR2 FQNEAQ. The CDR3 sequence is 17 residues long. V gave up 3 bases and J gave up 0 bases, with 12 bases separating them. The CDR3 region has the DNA TGTGCCAGCAGCTTCCTCACAGGGAGCTCCTATAATTCACCCCTCCACTTT. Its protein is CASSFLTGSSYNSPLHF.

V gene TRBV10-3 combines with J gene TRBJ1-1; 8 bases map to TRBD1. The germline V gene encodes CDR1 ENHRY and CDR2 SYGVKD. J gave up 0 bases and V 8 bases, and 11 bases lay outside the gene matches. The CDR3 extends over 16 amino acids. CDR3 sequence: CAIRVRTGLMNTEAFF. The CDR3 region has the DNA TGTGCCATCCGCGTACGGACAGGGTTAATGAACACTGAAGCTTTCTTT.

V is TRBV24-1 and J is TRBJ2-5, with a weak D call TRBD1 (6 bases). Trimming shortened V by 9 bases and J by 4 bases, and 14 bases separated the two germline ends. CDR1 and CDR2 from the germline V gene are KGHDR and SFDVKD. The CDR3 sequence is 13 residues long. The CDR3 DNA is TGTGCCACCGCCAACCAGGGGCGAGAGACCCAGTACTTC. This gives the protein CATANQGRETQYF.

CDR3 residues: CASSYIGDTEAFF. The CDR3 coding sequence is TGTGCCAGCAGTTACATCGGTGACACTGAAGCTTTCTTT. This sequence joins TRBV6-2 or TRBV6-3 and TRBJ1-1, with D unresolved. Germline loops: CDR1 MNHEY, CDR2 SVGEGT. The CDR3 length is 13 residues. V lost 2 bases, J lost 3 bases, and 7 bases lay in between.